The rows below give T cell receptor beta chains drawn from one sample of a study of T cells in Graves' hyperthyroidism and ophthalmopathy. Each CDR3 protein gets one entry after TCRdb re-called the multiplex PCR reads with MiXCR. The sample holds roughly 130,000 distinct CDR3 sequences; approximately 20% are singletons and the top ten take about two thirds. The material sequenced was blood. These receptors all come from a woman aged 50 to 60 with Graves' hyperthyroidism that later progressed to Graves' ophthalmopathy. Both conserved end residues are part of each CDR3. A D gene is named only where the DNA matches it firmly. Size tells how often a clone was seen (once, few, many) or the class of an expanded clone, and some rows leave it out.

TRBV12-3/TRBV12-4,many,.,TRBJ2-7,TGTGCCAGCAGTGATAGCGCCGGCTCCTACGAGCAGTACTTC,CASSDSAGSYEQYF
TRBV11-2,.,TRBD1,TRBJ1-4,TGTGCCAGCGGCCTAGGTCGGGGGACAGCTAATGAAAAACTGTTTTTT,CASGLGRGTANEKLFF
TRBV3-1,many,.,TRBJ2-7,TGTGCCAGCAGTCAGACTGACGAGCAGTACTTC,CASSQTDEQYF
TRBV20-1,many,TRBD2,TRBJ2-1,TGCAGTGCTTTCGTACTAGCGGGAGGTCTCTACAATGAGCAGTTCTTC,CSAFVLAGGLYNEQFF
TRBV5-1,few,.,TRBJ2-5,TGCGCCAGCAGCTTTTCGGGAGTAGGGGAGACCCAGTACTTC,CASSFSGVGETQYF
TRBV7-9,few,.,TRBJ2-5,TGTGCCAGCAGTCCACGAGGGGGAGAGACCCAGTACTTC,CASSPRGGETQYF
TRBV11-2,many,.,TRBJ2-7,TGTGCCAGCAGCTTAAGTCGCTACGAGCAGTACTTC,CASSLSRYEQYF
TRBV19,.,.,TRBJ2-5,TGTGCCAGTAGTATAGATCAAGAGACCCAGTACTTC,CASSIDQETQYF
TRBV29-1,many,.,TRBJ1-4,TGCAGCGCCGGACAGACTAATGAAAAACTGTTTTTT,CSAGQTNEKLFF
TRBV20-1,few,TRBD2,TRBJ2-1,TGCAGTGCCCCCAAACTAGCGGGGTCTAATGAGCAGTTCTTC,CSAPKLAGSNEQFF
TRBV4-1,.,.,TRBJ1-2,TGCGCCAGCCGAAACCCGGGGGGTAATGGCTACACCTTC,CASRNPGGNGYTF
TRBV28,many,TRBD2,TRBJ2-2,TGTGCGGGGGGGAAAGGGGTCACCACCGGGGAGCTGTTTTTT,CAGGKGVTTGELFF
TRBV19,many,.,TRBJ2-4,TGTGCCAGTAGTATCTCTCAGGCGTTGGACATTCAGTACTTC,CASSISQALDIQYF
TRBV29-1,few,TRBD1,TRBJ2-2,TGCAGCGTACCGGGACAGGGACGCACCGGGGAGCTGTTTTTT,CSVPGQGRTGELFF